The T cell receptor beta chain described here comes from a study of shared clonotypes between healthy human individuals. In the case of this clone: Its antigen is unidentified.

The CDR3 spans 15 residues. The V and J ends lost 4 bases and 4 bases respectively, with 14 bases between them. The germline CDR1 and CDR2 sequences are SNHLY and FYNNEI. In unsorted samples, genomic DNA was obtained using 80 million to 90 million PBMCs. The repertoire was sequenced with immunoSEQ multiplex PCR; TCRdb's copy has only in-frame clones and lacks some. The table has roughly 490,000 clones, roughly four fifths seen once; the top ten hold 10% to 15%. Findings and caveats of the study: Read depth was anticipated to influence clonotype sharing among donors.

Material: PBMCs. This receptor was identified in a woman in her thirties or forties in good health. Some clones in this sample may be carry-over from other donors' samples. This chain connects TRBV2 to TRBJ2-1; D is unresolved. CDR3 loop: CASSVSNGPYNEQFF. CDR3 nucleotide sequence: TGTGCCAGCAGTGTAAGTAACGGCCCATACAATGAGCAGTTCTTC.